This T cell receptor beta chain was documented in a study of blood T cell repertoires in COVID-19. In the original analysis: Counts of nucleated cells, estimated from reference gene primer amplification, were obtained. TCRdb keeps only in-frame clones here, not all; method: immunoSEQ multiplex PCR. V and J calls and clone size come straight from that table; D and trimming were deduced from the DNA. The sample holds 200,000 to 300,000 clones, over 75% seen once. The receptor was isolated from a human donor in a cohort sampled during active COVID-19. The sample comprised peripheral blood.

The DNA for the CDR3 is TGTGCCAGCAGCCAAAAATTGCGGACAGTGGGCTATAATGAAAAACTGTTTTTT. Translation gives CASSQKLRTVGYNEKLFF. The chain uses TRBV14 and TRBJ1-4, with D possibly being TRBD1 (6 bases). V lost 2 bases and J lost 4, with 20 bases in between. The CDR3 runs to 18 residues. In germline, CDR1 is SGHDN, CDR2 FVKESK.